The clone carrying this TCR beta chain was counted ten times or more. Antigen specificity is unknown. Not enrolled were patients with uncontrolled infection, other autoimmune disease, pregnancy or lactation. PBMCs were derived from around 10 ml fresh peripheral blood. This sample was included in a study of T cells in Graves' hyperthyroidism and ophthalmopathy. Points from the study as a whole: A model using 13 V-J features told ophthalmopathy apart from stable hyperthyroidism.

Amplified TCR beta CDR3 regions derived from RNA transcripts. First-round RT-PCR with HTBI primers amplified the TCR CDR3 region. TCRdb re-called the multiplex PCR reads with MiXCR, one entry per CDR3 protein. The sample holds hundreds of thousands of distinct CDR3 sequences, about 14% seen once. The CDR3 has 16 residues. The germline V gene encodes CDR1 MDHEN and CDR2 SYDVKM. The V end was cut by 2 bases, the J end by 1 base, with 14 bases between. Sequenced input: blood. The TCR originated in a woman under 30 with Graves' hyperthyroidism. J is TRBJ1-1 and V is TRBV28; D ambiguous. The CDR3 DNA follows: TGTGCCAGCAGTTTAAGGACTGGACTGAGGAACACTGAAGCTTTCTTT. It yields the protein CASSLRTGLRNTEAFF.